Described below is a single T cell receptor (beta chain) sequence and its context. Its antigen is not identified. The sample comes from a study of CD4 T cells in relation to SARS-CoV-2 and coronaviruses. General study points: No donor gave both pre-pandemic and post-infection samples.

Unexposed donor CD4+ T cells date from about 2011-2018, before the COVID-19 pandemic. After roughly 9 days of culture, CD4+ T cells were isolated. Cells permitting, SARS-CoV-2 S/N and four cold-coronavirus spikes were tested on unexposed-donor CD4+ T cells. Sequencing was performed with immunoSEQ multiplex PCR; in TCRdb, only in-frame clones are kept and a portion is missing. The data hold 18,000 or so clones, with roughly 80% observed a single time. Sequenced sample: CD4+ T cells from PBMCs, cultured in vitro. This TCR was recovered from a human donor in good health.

CDR3 coding DNA: TGCAGCGCAATCCCTTCCGGGCCCGATAAAAAACTGTTTTTT. Translating gives CSAIPSGPDKKLFF. The chain employs TRBV29-1 and TRBJ1-4, with D hard to call. The CDR3 consists of 14 residues. Germline CDR1 is SQVTM and CDR2 is ANQGSEA. Between the trimmed V and J ends, which lost 7 bases and 9 bases, there was a span of 21 bases.